This paragraph covers one T cell receptor (beta chain) sequence. Its antigen specificity is not known. No much larger clone is present one base from it, and per-base qualities are unavailable. These data originate in a study of cytomegalovirus exposure and HLA in healthy donors (TCRdb year 2017). Broadly, across the study: An earlier analysis of several hundred of the donors reported about 260 Gb of sequence data and some 110 million unique TCR beta sequences obtained from about 200 million T cells. The T cell repertoires of 666 subjects were profiled by immunosequencing and related to cytomegalovirus serostatus. Typing coverage varied by locus: about 620-630 donors for A, B, C, DRB1 and DQB1; around 560 for DQA1; more than 600 for DPA1; some 470 for DPB1. The study aimed to test whether cataloging public T cell receptors could reveal signatures of past pathogen exposure. Because of strong linkage in the cohort, roughly five DR-DQ haplotypes were treated as single units for association and clustering. Donor age, sex, ethnicity and CMV serostatus were compiled alongside the repertoire data. A later analysis re-analyzed previously published TCR beta repertoires from 650 to 800 donors and added high-resolution HLA genotyping to study TCR occurrence patterns. Among some 400 genotyped donors of the cohort, an average of roughly 230,000 unique TCR beta nucleotide sequences was sequenced per donor, of which approximately 18% were non-productive. Rather than drawing on any new phenotypic data, the later analysis identified candidate immune exposures from TCR beta sequences and the way those sequences occurred across donors. An early release covering approximately 600 HLA-typed donors comprised roughly 300 gigabases of sequencing data and tens of millions of unique TCR sequences. Genome-wide SNP genotypes for about 60% of the roughly 670 donors were used in a later genetic analysis, which treated that subset as a discovery cohort. To predict cytomegalovirus infection status, the study combined high-throughput TCR immunosequencing, statistical association of individual TCRs with disease status, and machine learning. All discovery cohort repertoires had been generated on a single sequencing platform. Along with the roughly 700-subject first cohort, a separate validation cohort of over a hundred different subjects was used. Both class I and class II loci were covered by HLA typing, at four-digit resolution. In an earlier analysis of 587 of the donors, high-throughput TCR beta sequencing was used to judge whether each TCR beta V gene segment behaved as functional or pseudogenic. The genetic ancestry cluster associated with self-reported Caucasian donors included 81% of the roughly 400 genotyped donors. The full study reports these points: Specific HLA alleles were associated with some 15,000 TCR beta sequences at a false discovery rate of 0.05 in a later analysis. In an earlier analysis of some 500 of the donors, most TCR beta V segments were observed in productive rearrangements about 87% or about 30% of the time, broadly matching IMGT annotations. Linkage disequilibrium might explain the correlated functional status among segregating V segments, but an unknown experimental factor could not be excluded. Because HLA typing was missing for some donors at each locus, association tests included only the typed subset. Assigning TCR associations to individual alleles was difficult when HLA alleles, especially DR and DQ, strongly co-occurred. A cluster of highly shared sequence variants was judged likely to represent a technical artifact of the sequencing pipeline. Because counts were too low, approximately 15 rarely observed V segments, including chromosome 9 orphons, were excluded from the earlier analysis of 587 of the donors. According to a later genetic analysis, donors in an Asian-associated ancestry cluster had fewer N-insertions in productive TCRs than the approximately 610-donor mean. The only immune exposure information available for the cohort was CMV serostatus. Three of the identified cytomegalovirus-associated TCR beta chains were confirmed in vitro to be specific for cytomegalovirus antigens. The presence/absence analyses assumed that sequencing depth was roughly uniform across donors, and that assumption may not be true. In a later analysis, HLA-associated TCR beta chains showed more clonal expansion and lower generation probabilities than non-associated chains that were equally common. In a later analysis, the rate of TCR association differed among HLA loci, with DRB1 alleles having the most associated TCRs and HLA-C alleles having the fewest. The study listed over 150 TCR beta chains as associated with cytomegalovirus. While some public TCRs were present in many individuals, most TCR sequences turned up only very rarely across donors. In a later analysis, several top co-occurrence clusters were reported to appear linked to parvovirus B19, influenza, CMV and Epstein-Barr virus. A further reported finding was that TCR beta sequences accurately predicted the HLA-A and HLA-B alleles for most subjects in the first cohort. According to a later analysis, most CMV-associated TCR beta chains appeared to be HLA-restricted, and the HLA associations seemed to be driven largely by CMV exposure. In both the original and validation cohorts, the classifier was reported to diagnose cytomegalovirus status with high specificity and sensitivity. Only TCR beta chains were sequenced in this cohort, and the absence of alpha or paired-chain data limited detectable features. In a later genetic analysis, a missense DCLRE1C variant was associated with V-gene and J-gene trimming of TCR beta chains, and the association was replicated in an independent cohort. It was suggested by the authors that the approach could potentially be generalized to other disease states and immunological phenotypes.

Libraries were built with the immunoSEQ multiplex PCR assay. For the multiplex PCR, a mixture combining 60 forward primers for TCR Vbeta segments and 13 reverse primers for TCR Jbeta segments was used. The CDR3 region of rearranged TCR beta genes was amplified from genomic DNA by a multiplex PCR assay. Amplified TCR beta libraries were sequenced as 87-base-pair reads on the Illumina HiSeq System. As for how the authors treated the data: In a later analysis, 77 million or so unique TCR beta chains were counted across the roughly 610 repertoires, and around 11 million of these chains were shared by at least two donors. Raw reads were error-corrected and collapsed into unique sequences with a nearest-neighbor algorithm that merged closely related sequences to remove PCR and sequencing errors. V, D and J gene segments were assigned by aligning CDR3 sequences to IMGT reference sequences. For a sequence to be retained, a match of at least six nucleotides to both a V gene segment and a J gene segment was required. A rearrangement was called productive if the CDR3 had no stop codons and remained in frame with V and J, and every other rearrangement was called non-productive. Following IMGT convention, CDR3 was defined as the stretch from the second conserved V-encoded cysteine up to the conserved J-encoded phenylalanine. In an earlier analysis of roughly 610 of the donors, sequences lacking an unambiguous match to a single V gene segment were excluded. In an earlier analysis of roughly 500 of the donors, V segments were called functional above 56.7% productive rearrangements and were called segregating when the between-donor standard deviation exceeded 5%. A statistical classification framework was built to diagnose cytomegalovirus status from the catalog of TCR beta chain sequences. V and J gene assignment, in a later analysis, came from comparing TCR nucleotide sequences with IMGT/GENE-DB human TR gene sequences. Using the TCRdist pipeline, a later analysis assigned CDR3 sequences along with most-parsimonious VDJ recombination scenarios. In a later analysis, each TCR beta chain was defined by its CDR3 amino acid sequence together with its V-gene family, and reads lacking a unique V-gene family were excluded. In a later analysis, around 650 highly shared, low-generation-probability nucleotide sequences were removed to address suspected cross-contamination and a sequencing artifact. In a later analysis, a clonal expansion index was calculated for each public chain from normalized within-repertoire ranks of inferred template counts. In a later analysis, generation probabilities were computed with a VDJ recombination model fitted to out-of-frame rearrangements, and the resulting probabilities were checked against IGoR. In a later analysis, hypergeometric tests were used to score TCR-TCR, TCR-HLA and TCR-CMV co-occurrence, with a repertoire-size bias correction applied to TCR pairs. False discovery rates were estimated in a later analysis by permuting HLA or CMV assignments 20 times. In a later analysis, co-occurring TCRs were grouped with DBSCAN, and TCRdist sequence similarity was added when clustering was performed within HLA-allele-positive subsets. For co-occurrence clustering, repertoires with fewer than 30,000 or more than 120,000 public chains were excluded, along with roughly 5 repertoires with anomalous nucleotide sharing. Held by TCRdb, this immuneACCESS table contains in-frame sequences only and omits some clones. Under half of the omission traces to an unresolved V gene where checked; the cause of the rest is unknown. V and J calls and clone size are given by that table; D and trimming were obtained from the DNA. The sample has 150,000 to 200,000 clones on record, approximately 77% of them singletons. In total, the top ten clones hold 7.4% of the sample.

In total, roughly 670 healthy bone marrow donors made up the cohort. Cohort members were all nominally healthy when sampled, although unrecorded immune exposures were likely present. The donor was CMV seropositive and was included in the group of approximately 300 seropositive cohort members. Each donor provided a peripheral blood sample, and peripheral blood mononuclear cells were used for TCR beta sequencing. The Qiagen DNeasy Blood Extraction Kit was used to extract genomic DNA from the blood cell samples. This clonotype was sampled from a male donor in good health and CMV-seropositive. The specimen sequenced was PBMCs.

The bases read TGTGCCAGCAGCGTAGGCAGGGCTACGGAAGCTTTCTTT. The translation is CASSVGRATEAFF. The receptor chain draws on TRBV9 and TRBJ1-1; TRBD1 is a weak D gene call, 5 bases matching. The CDR3 holds 13 amino acids from the cysteine to the phenylalanine. Of all the DNA, just the CDR3 is kept, 39 bases in frame from base 1. The germline V gene encodes CDR1 SGDLS and CDR2 YYNGEE. V is reduced by 0 bases and J by 8 bases, leaving a spacing of 11 bases between them.